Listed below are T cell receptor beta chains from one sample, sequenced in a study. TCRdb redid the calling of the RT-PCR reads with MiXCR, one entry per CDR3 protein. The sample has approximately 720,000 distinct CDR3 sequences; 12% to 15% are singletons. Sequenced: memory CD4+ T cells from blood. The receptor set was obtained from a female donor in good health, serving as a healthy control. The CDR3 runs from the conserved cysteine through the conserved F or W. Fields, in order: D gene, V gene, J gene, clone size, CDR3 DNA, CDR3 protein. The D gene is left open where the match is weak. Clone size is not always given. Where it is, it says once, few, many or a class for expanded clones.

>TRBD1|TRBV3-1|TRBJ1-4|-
TGTGCCAGCAGCTACAGGGGGCGCGGGTTTAATGAAAAACTGTTTTTT
CASSYRGRGFNEKLFF
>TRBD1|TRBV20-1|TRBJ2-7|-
TGCAGTGCTAGAGATCGTATGGGGACAGGGGACGAGCAGTACTTC
CSARDRMGTGDEQYF
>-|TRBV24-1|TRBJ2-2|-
TGTGCCACCAGTGATTTGATCAGGGCCCAGCTGTTTTTT
CATSDLIRAQLFF
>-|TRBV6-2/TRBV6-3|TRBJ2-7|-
TGTGCCAGCAGTTACCCTTGGGGCGGGTACGAGCAGTACTTC
CASSYPWGGYEQYF
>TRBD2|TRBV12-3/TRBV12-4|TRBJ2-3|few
TGTGCCAGCAGTTTATTGACTAGCCAAACAGATACGCAGTATTTT
CASSLLTSQTDTQYF
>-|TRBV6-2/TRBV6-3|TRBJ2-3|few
TGTGCCAGCAGTCATCATCCTTGGACAGGGAGGGCAGATACGCAGTATTTT
CASSHHPWTGRADTQYF
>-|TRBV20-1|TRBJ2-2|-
TGCAGTGCTTCCCGTGGCGGGGAGCTGTTTTTT
CSASRGGELFF
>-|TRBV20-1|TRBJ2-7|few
TGCAGTGCTACCCCGCCGGGCGGATCCTACGAGCAGTACTTC
CSATPPGGSYEQYF
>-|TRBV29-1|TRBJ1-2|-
TGCAGCGTTCAGTTTAACTATGGCTACACCTTC
CSVQFNYGYTF
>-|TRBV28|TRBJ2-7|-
TGTGCCAGCAGTCGGGTAGGGACCCTCGAGCAGTACTTC
CASSRVGTLEQYF
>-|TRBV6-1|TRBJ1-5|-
TGTGCCAGCAGTAAAGGAATGGGCCCCCAGCCCCAGCATTTT
CASSKGMGPQPQHF
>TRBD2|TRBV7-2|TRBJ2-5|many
TGTGCCAGCAGCTTTGGGACTAGCGGACAAGAGACCCAGTACTTC
CASSFGTSGQETQYF
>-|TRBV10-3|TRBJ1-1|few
TGTGCCATCAGCATACAGGGAGGGAGTAACACTGAAGCTTTCTTT
CAISIQGGSNTEAFF
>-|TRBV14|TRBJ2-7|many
TGTGCCAGCAGCCAAGATGTGCAAGCGCCATACTTC
CASSQDVQAPYF
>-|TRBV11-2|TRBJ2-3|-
TGTGCCAGCAGTCCCAGTATTTCGCAGTATTTT
CASSPSISQYF
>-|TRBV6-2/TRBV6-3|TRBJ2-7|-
TGTGCCAGCAGCCTCCTAGAAAAGCAGTACTTC
CASSLLEKQYF
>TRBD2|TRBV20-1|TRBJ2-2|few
TGCAGTGCACCAGCGGGGAGTGGGGGCACCGGGGAGCTGTTTTTT
CSAPAGSGGTGELFF
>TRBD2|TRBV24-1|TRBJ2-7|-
TGTGCCACCAGTGACCCCGGGACTAGCGGGAGGCCCTCCTACGAGCAGTACTTC
CATSDPGTSGRPSYEQYF
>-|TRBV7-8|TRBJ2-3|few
TGTGCCAGCAGCTTAGCGGAGATGGGGACAGATACGCAGTATTTT
CASSLAEMGTDTQYF
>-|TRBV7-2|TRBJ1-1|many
TGTGCCAGCAGCTTAGACGCGGGGGACACTGAAGCTTTCTTT
CASSLDAGDTEAFF
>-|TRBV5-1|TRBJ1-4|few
TGCGCCAGCAGCTTCCAGGACCCGGAACATGAAAAACTGTTTTTT
CASSFQDPEHEKLFF
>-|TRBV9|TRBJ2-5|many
TGTGCCAGCAGCCCGTCGGACAGCGAAGAGACCCAGTACTTC
CASSPSDSEETQYF
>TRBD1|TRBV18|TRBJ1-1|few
TGTGCCAGCTCCCCTCGCCAGGGGGCCGACACTGAAGCTTTCTTT
CASSPRQGADTEAFF
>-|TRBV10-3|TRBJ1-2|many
TGTGCCACCTTACTTACTAACTATGGCTACACCTTC
CATLLTNYGYTF
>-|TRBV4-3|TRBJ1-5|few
TGCGCCAGCAGCCAAGAGCGTCAGGCGGGCAATCAGCCCCAGCATTTT
CASSQERQAGNQPQHF
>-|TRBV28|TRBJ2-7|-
TGTGCCAGCACAGGGAATTACGAGCAGTACTTC
CASTGNYEQYF
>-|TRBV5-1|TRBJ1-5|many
TGCGCCAGCAGGTATCGGAGCTCTGGGCCCCAGCATTTT
CASRYRSSGPQHF
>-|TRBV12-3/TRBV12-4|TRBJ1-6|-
TGTGCCAGCAGTTTTCAGGGCTCGGATTCACCCCTCCACTTT
CASSFQGSDSPLHF
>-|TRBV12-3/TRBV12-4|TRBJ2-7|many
TGTGCCAGCAGCTCGACAACAGGAACCTACGAGCAGTACTTC
CASSSTTGTYEQYF
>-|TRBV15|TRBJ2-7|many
TGTGCCACCAGCAGAGTTGTACAAACCTACGAGCAGTACTTC
CATSRVVQTYEQYF
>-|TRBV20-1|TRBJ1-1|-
TGCAGTGCTAGGCCCTACGTTACTAGACCGAACACTGAAGCTTTCTTT
CSARPYVTRPNTEAFF
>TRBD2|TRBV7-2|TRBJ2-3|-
TGTGCCAGCAGCTCTATGGGACTAGCGGGAGCAGATACGCAGTATTTT
CASSSMGLAGADTQYF
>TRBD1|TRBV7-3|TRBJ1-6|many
TGTGCCAGCAGCTTAGGGACAGCCAATTCACCCCTCCACTTT
CASSLGTANSPLHF
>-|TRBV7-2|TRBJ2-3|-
TGTGCCAGCAGCTCGGTGGCGAGCACGCAGTATTTT
CASSSVASTQYF
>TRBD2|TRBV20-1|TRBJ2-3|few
TGCAGTGCTAGAGATTTCCGGGGGGAAATCACAGATACGCAGTATTTT
CSARDFRGEITDTQYF
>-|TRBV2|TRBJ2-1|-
TGTGCCAGCAGTGAACTCAGGGACAATGAGCAGTTCTTC
CASSELRDNEQFF
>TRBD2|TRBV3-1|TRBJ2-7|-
TGTGCCAGCAGCTGGGGGACTAGCGGCTACGAGCAGTACTTC
CASSWGTSGYEQYF
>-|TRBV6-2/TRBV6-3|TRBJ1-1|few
TGTGCCAGCAGGACAGGCTGGGGGAACACTGAAGCTTTCTTT
CASRTGWGNTEAFF
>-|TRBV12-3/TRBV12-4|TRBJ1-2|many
TGTGCCAGCAGTCGGGACGGTTCCTACACCTTC
CASSRDGSYTF
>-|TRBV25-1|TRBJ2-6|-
TGTGCCAGCACCGTAAGCGCCCCGACGGATTTCTCTGGGGCCAACGTCCTGACTTTC
CASTVSAPTDFSGANVLTF
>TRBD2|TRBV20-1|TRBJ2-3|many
TGCAGTGCCGGCCTGGGACTAGCGGACACAGATACGCAGTATTTT
CSAGLGLADTDTQYF
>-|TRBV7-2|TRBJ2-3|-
TGTGCCAGCACCCTCAGGAGGGGCCCAGATACGCAGTATTTT
CASTLRRGPDTQYF
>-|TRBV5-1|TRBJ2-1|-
TGCGCCAGCAGCTTGGGAGCCTCCAATGAGCAGTTCTTC
CASSLGASNEQFF
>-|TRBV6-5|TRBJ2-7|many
TGTGCCAGTTCCCGGGACATTCTGTACGAGCAGTACTTC
CASSRDILYEQYF
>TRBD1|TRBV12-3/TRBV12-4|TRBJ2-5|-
TGTGCCAGCAGTATTAACAGGGGCCAGACCCAGTACTTC
CASSINRGQTQYF
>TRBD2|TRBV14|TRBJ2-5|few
TGTGCCAGCAGCCAAGTGAGGACTAGCAACCAAGAGACCCAGTACTTC
CASSQVRTSNQETQYF
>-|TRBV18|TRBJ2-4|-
TGTGCCAGCTCACCGACAGTAGCCAAAAACATTCAGTACTTC
CASSPTVAKNIQYF
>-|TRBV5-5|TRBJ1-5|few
TGTGCCAGCAGCTTGTTCTCCTTTAGCAATCAGCCCCAGCATTTT
CASSLFSFSNQPQHF